Described below is a single T cell receptor (beta chain) sequence and its context. This clonotype was recorded once. This clone's antigen is unknown. Base qualities are not provided; no much larger clone lies one nucleotide away. A lone read is weak support. The donors were around 39 Caucasian individuals from Russia, aged 6 to 90 years, who were systemically healthy. Ten milliliters of peripheral blood were drawn from each donor into EDTA-treated Vacutainer tubes. Ficoll-Paque density-gradient centrifugation was used to isolate PBMCs, with at least 6.5 million per sample. Trizol reagent was used to extract total RNA from the PBMCs, yielding at least 6 micrograms per sample. The percentages of naive CD45RAhigh/CD27high T cells were determined by flow cytometry on a PBMC aliquot from every donor. This entry belongs to a study of blood T cells in healthy people across ages (dated by TCRdb to about 2015). The study in broad terms: In model experiments, roughly one uniquely barcoded TCR beta cDNA molecule per two T cells was captured by template switching. Two additional independent replicas of 1 million unique cDNA reads from the same blood draw were analyzed for two donors (one aged 18 to 30 and one aged 80 or older). To track age-related changes in TCR beta repertoire diversity, the study relied on deep sequencing normalized with unique cDNA molecular identifiers. Donors of different ages were randomly distributed across sequencing lanes to avoid experimental bias. Donors were grouped into four age groups: young (average roughly 17 years), middle-aged (roughly 37), aged (about 60) and long-lived (roughly 80). Broader findings and caveats from the paper: Bulk unsorted PBMC profiling prevented conclusive comparison of naive and antigen-experienced compartments. As age increased, observed TCR beta diversity per million T cells dropped in a roughly linear way, and a significant reduction was already evident by age about 40. The long-lived group showed more naive CD4+ T cells, fewer expanded clones and increased TCR diversity than the aged group, suggesting age selection. Total diversity estimates from one million sequenced T cells were considered lower bounds and underestimates. The percentage of naive T cells measured by flow cytometry correlated strongly with observed TCR beta diversity. The CMV infection status of donors was not known, potentially confounding age-related changes in expanded clonotypes.

The library relied on 5' RACE. The reads were generated on an Illumina HiSeq 2500. The second PCR ran for about 7 to 11 cycles and used a J-beta primer mix along with a sample-barcoded 5' primer. Each TCR beta cDNA molecule received a unique molecular identifier from a template-switch 5' adaptor carrying 12 random nucleotides. Each sample yielded at least 3 million CDR3-containing paired-end reads. The Mint cDNA synthesis kit, primed by a TRBC-specific oligonucleotide, was used to synthesize first-strand cDNA from all RNA. Following uracil-DNA glycosylase treatment, all cDNA underwent a first 18-cycle PCR with the universal primers M1SS and BC2_uni_R. Under the source paper's analysis protocol: For normalization, 1 million high-quality reads, each with a distinct molecular identifier, were randomly selected from each sample. Reads sharing molecular identifiers were discarded rather than binned into consensus sequences. MiTCR, run with a Q25 quality threshold and the strictest error-elimination algorithm, handled CDR3 identification, clonotype clustering and error correction. A nonparametric unseen species model with Euler transformation was used to estimate lower-bound total TCR beta diversity. Starting from the raw public reads, TCRdb applied fastp trimming at Q25, assembled clones with MiXCR and retained in-frame beta chains. Identical CDR3 protein sequences are pooled into one entry, listed with their most common genes and DNA. The V and J calls come from TCRdb's annotation, not from the publication. Here the sample has about 670,000 distinct CDR3 sequences; 45% to 60% occur a single time. Roughly 14% of the sample is held by the ten biggest clonotypes.

The CDR3 measures 15 amino acids from cysteine to phenylalanine. Only the CDR3 region is kept as DNA, spanning 45 bases read in frame from base 1. From V the trimming removes 2 bases and from J it removes 3 bases, while the gene matches leave 7 bases of the junction unaccounted for. CDR1 and CDR2 are drawn from the germline V gene: MNHEY, SVGAGI. The clonotype comes from a woman at least 80 years old in good health. This chain joins TRBV6-5 to TRBJ2-7; 7 bases in between match TRBD1. Sequencing was carried out using blood. The DNA sequence is given as TGTGCCAGCAGTTACCGTTACAGGGGTTTCTACGAGCAGTACTTC. Its protein is CASSYRYRGFYEQYF.